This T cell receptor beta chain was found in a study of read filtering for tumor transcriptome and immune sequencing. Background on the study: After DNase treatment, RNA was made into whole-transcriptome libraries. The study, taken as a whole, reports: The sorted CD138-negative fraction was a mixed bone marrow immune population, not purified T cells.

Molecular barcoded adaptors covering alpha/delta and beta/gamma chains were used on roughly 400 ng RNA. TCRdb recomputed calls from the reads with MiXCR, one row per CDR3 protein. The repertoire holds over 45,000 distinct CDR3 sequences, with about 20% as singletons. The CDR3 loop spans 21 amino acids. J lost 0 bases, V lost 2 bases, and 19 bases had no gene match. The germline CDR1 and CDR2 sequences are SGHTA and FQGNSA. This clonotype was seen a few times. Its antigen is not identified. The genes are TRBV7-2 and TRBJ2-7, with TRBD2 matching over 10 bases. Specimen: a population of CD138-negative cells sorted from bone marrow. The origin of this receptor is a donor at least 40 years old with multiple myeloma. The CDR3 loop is CASSLTVRDASGSLYSYEQYF. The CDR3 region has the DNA TGTGCCAGCAGCTTAACGGTCAGGGACGCTAGCGGGAGCCTCTACTCCTACGAGCAGTACTTC.